These 2 T cell receptor beta chains originate from one sample sequenced in a study of OX40 agonist ivuxolimab in advanced cancers. Clones were read by immunoSEQ multiplex PCR, and TCRdb kept only the in-frame ones, dropping some. The sample lists about 31,000 clones, approximately 86% occurring once. The input for sequencing was CD4+ or CD8+ T cells sorted from blood, taken in a trial of the OX40 agonist ivuxolimab. The receptors were sampled from an adult with an advanced solid tumor such as melanoma, head and neck, liver or kidney cancer.

This clone was counted once. The CDR3 DNA follows: TGTGCCATCTCACAGCCAGACAGGCACACTGAAGCTTTCTTT. This translates into CAISQPDRHTEAFF. This sequence joins TRBV6-6 and TRBJ1-1, with D perhaps TRBD1 (6 bases). This CDR3 comprises 14 residues. V lost 10 bases, J lost 3 bases, and 18 bases lay in between. Looked up from germline, CDR1 is MNHNY and CDR2 is SVGAGI (reference sequence).

The chain links TRBV28 to TRBJ1-1; D gene unclear. V shed 2 bases and J shed 11 bases, with 9 bases lying between them. This CDR3 comprises 11 residues. Germline CDR1 is MDHEN and CDR2 is SYDVKM. This CDR3 reads CASSLSTEAFF. CDR3 in DNA: TGTGCCAGCAGTTTAAGTACCGAGGCTTTCTTT.